Listed below are T cell receptor beta chains from one sample, sequenced in a study of technical replicates of blood from several donors. Profiling relied on immunoSEQ multiplex PCR, and the TCRdb table lists in-frame clones only, not all of them. The data contain roughly 60,000 clones, less than 90% of them seen just once; the ten biggest clones take up less than 6%. The sample was PBMCs. Source of these receptors: a human donor in good health. Some clones in this sample may be carry-over from other donors' samples. Both conserved end residues are part of each CDR3. A D gene is named only where the DNA matches it firmly. Size tells how often a clone was seen (once, few, many) or the class of an expanded clone, and some rows leave it out.

size: medium-sized; D: TRBD1; J: TRBJ2-5; V: TRBV13; CDR3: CASRGQGDQETQYF; DNA: TGTGCCAGCAGGGGACAGGGGGACCAAGAGACCCAGTACTTC
size: .; D: TRBD1; J: TRBJ1-3; V: TRBV7-2; CDR3: CASSPTGGIVGNTIYF; DNA: TGTGCCAGCAGCCCGACAGGGGGCATTGTTGGAAACACCATATATTTT
size: .; D: .; J: TRBJ2-2; V: TRBV7-7; CDR3: CASSLGTGQRELFF; DNA: TGTGCCAGCAGCTTAGGAACAGGCCAACGGGAGCTGTTTTTT
size: .; D: .; J: TRBJ2-7; V: TRBV2; CDR3: CASTKEGVGAEQYF; DNA: TGTGCCAGCACTAAAGAAGGGGTGGGGGCCGAGCAGTACTTC
size: once; D: TRBD2; J: TRBJ2-1; V: TRBV2; CDR3: CASTASGRNNEQFF; DNA: TGTGCCAGCACCGCTAGCGGGAGAAACAATGAGCAGTTCTTC
size: .; D: TRBD2; J: TRBJ2-1; V: TRBV27; CDR3: CASSLKRERNEQFF; DNA: TGTGCCAGCAGTTTAAAGCGGGAGAGGAATGAGCAGTTCTTC
size: .; D: .; J: TRBJ1-1; V: TRBV7-9; CDR3: CASSQQGNTEAFF; DNA: TGTGCCAGCAGTCAACAGGGGAACACTGAAGCTTTCTTT
size: .; D: .; J: TRBJ1-6; V: TRBV4-1; CDR3: CASSQGSSSYNSPLHF; DNA: TGCGCCAGCAGCCAAGGTAGCAGCTCCTATAATTCACCCCTCCACTTT
size: .; D: TRBD1; J: TRBJ2-2; V: TRBV7-2; CDR3: CASSPGQGNTIIGELFF; DNA: TGTGCCAGCAGCCCTGGACAGGGAAACACCATAATTGGGGAGCTGTTTTTT
size: .; D: .; J: TRBJ2-1; V: TRBV6-4; CDR3: CASSDSRGPGTYNEQFF; DNA: TGTGCCAGCAGTGACTCGCGGGGGCCCGGGACTTACAATGAGCAGTTCTTC
size: .; D: TRBD1; J: TRBJ1-2; V: TRBV14; CDR3: CASSPWPGTGGAEYGYTF; DNA: TGTGCCAGCAGCCCTTGGCCTGGGACAGGGGGCGCGGAATATGGCTACACCTTC
size: .; D: .; J: TRBJ2-5; V: TRBV14; CDR3: CASSQWGVETQYF; DNA: TGTGCCAGCAGCCAATGGGGGGTTGAGACCCAGTACTTC
size: .; D: .; J: TRBJ1-5; V: TRBV5-6; CDR3: CASSLGSADYQHF; DNA: TGTGCCAGCAGCTTGGGGAGCGCTGACTACCAGCATTTT
size: .; D: TRBD2; J: TRBJ2-1; V: TRBV6-6; CDR3: CASSYSGGAYNEQFF; DNA: TGTGCCAGCAGCTACAGCGGGGGGGCTTACAATGAGCAGTTCTTC
size: .; D: TRBD1; J: TRBJ2-3; V: TRBV18; CDR3: CASSPVGGQGALTDTQYF; DNA: TGTGCCAGCTCACCAGTTGGCGGACAGGGGGCCCTTACAGATACGCAGTATTTT
size: .; D: .; J: TRBJ2-7; V: TRBV6-5; CDR3: CASSKGQIYEQYF; DNA: TGTGCCAGCAGTAAAGGACAGATCTACGAGCAGTACTTC
size: .; D: TRBD1; J: TRBJ2-7; V: TRBV13; CDR3: CASRRGQGEYEQYF; DNA: TGTGCCAGCAGACGAGGACAGGGGGAGTACGAGCAGTACTTC
size: few; D: .; J: TRBJ1-2; V: TRBV6-1; CDR3: CASSGRQSPGYYGYTF; DNA: TGTGCCAGCAGTGGACGACAGAGCCCCGGGTACTATGGCTACACCTTC
size: .; D: .; J: TRBJ2-7; V: TRBV6-5; CDR3: CASSTLKGYEQYF; DNA: TGTGCCAGCAGTACCCTCAAGGGGTACGAGCAGTACTTC
size: .; D: .; J: TRBJ2-1; V: TRBV4-1; CDR3: CASSRPPGTPYNEQFF; DNA: TGCGCCAGCAGCCGTCCCCCCGGGACACCCTACAATGAGCAGTTCTTC
size: .; D: .; J: TRBJ1-5; V: TRBV19; CDR3: CASSPTGNGNQPQHF; DNA: TGTGCCAGTAGTCCGACAGGAAACGGCAATCAGCCCCAGCATTTT
size: .; D: .; J: TRBJ1-5; V: TRBV4-3; CDR3: CASSLRVNQPQHF; DNA: TGCGCCAGCAGCTTGAGGGTCAATCAGCCCCAGCATTTT
size: .; D: .; J: TRBJ1-2; V: TRBV5-6; CDR3: CASSFQGYGYTF; DNA: TGTGCCAGCAGCTTCCAGGGCTATGGCTACACCTTC
size: few; D: TRBD1; J: TRBJ1-6; V: TRBV2; CDR3: CASSRDRGSLGSPLHF; DNA: TGTGCCAGCAGCAGGGACAGGGGAAGTCTTGGTTCACCCCTCCACTTT
size: .; D: TRBD2; J: TRBJ2-2; V: TRBV7-3; CDR3: CASSQGLAGLTGELFF; DNA: TGTGCCAGCAGCCAGGGACTAGCGGGACTAACCGGGGAGCTGTTTTTT
size: .; D: .; J: TRBJ2-1; V: TRBV29-1; CDR3: CSSGAVGVSDQSSYNEQFF; DNA: TGCAGCAGTGGGGCGGTAGGGGTTAGTGACCAAAGCTCCTACAATGAGCAGTTCTTC